This is a list of T cell receptor beta chains from one sample in a study of shared clonotypes between healthy human individuals. Method: immunoSEQ multiplex PCR; TCRdb's copy keeps in-frame clones and lacks some. Seen here are millions of clones, roughly 95% observed once, and the top ten hold 0.13%. The sequenced sample was naive CD4+ T cells sorted from blood. These receptors came from a man aged 18-30 years in good health. Each CDR3 is given with its conserved first and last residue. A D gene is named only where the DNA matches it firmly. Clone size is stated in some rows and not others, as once, few, many or a class when expanded.

clone_size	d_call	v_call	j_call	cdr3_aa	cdr3_nt
NA	NA	TRBV27	TRBJ1-5	CASSSKPGLQGIGNQPQHF	TGTGCCAGCAGTTCTAAACCCGGATTACAGGGAATTGGTAATCAGCCCCAGCATTTT
NA	TRBD2	TRBV10-3	TRBJ2-7	CAIASGGAYEQYF	TGTGCCATCGCTAGCGGGGGGGCCTACGAGCAGTACTTC
NA	TRBD1	TRBV2	TRBJ1-1	CASKGQGGMNTEAFF	TGTGCCAGCAAAGGACAGGGGGGGATGAACACTGAAGCTTTCTTT
NA	NA	TRBV2	TRBJ2-7	CASGIDVYEQYF	TGTGCCAGCGGGATAGATGTCTACGAGCAGTACTTC
NA	TRBD1	TRBV7-2	TRBJ1-5	CASSAQGGSNQPQHF	TGTGCCAGCAGCGCGCAGGGGGGAAGCAATCAGCCCCAGCATTTT
NA	NA	TRBV18	TRBJ2-1	CASSPGDLLGNEQFF	TGTGCCAGCTCACCAGGGGACTTATTGGGCAATGAGCAGTTCTTC
NA	TRBD2	TRBV10-3	TRBJ2-7	CAISRAGGAWEQYF	TGTGCCATCAGCCGAGCGGGAGGGGCGTGGGAGCAGTACTTC
NA	TRBD1	TRBV10-3	TRBJ2-3	CAISDRTGSTDTQYF	TGTGCCATCAGTGACCGGACAGGGAGCACAGATACGCAGTATTTT
once	NA	TRBV5-6	TRBJ1-1	CASSLVRLNTEAFF	TGTGCCAGCAGCTTGGTCAGATTGAACACTGAAGCTTTCTTT
NA	TRBD1	TRBV7-9	TRBJ1-6	CASSMTGEASPLHF	TGTGCCAGCAGCATGACAGGGGAGGCTTCACCCCTCCACTTT
NA	NA	TRBV18	TRBJ2-2	CASSLNRQAPNTGELFF	TGTGCCAGCTCACTAAATCGACAGGCCCCGAACACCGGGGAGCTGTTTTTT
NA	NA	TRBV6-1	TRBJ2-7	CASSEASIIREQYF	TGTGCCAGCAGTGAAGCGAGTATTATTCGGGAGCAGTACTTC
NA	TRBD1	TRBV10-3	TRBJ1-5	CASSPRDRGFNQPQHF	TGTGCCAGCAGTCCCAGGGACAGGGGATTCAATCAGCCCCAGCATTTT
NA	NA	TRBV2	TRBJ2-2	CASSVRRGGTGELFF	TGTGCCAGCAGTGTCAGGAGGGGCGGAACCGGGGAGCTGTTTTTT
NA	NA	TRBV5-1	TRBJ2-7	CASSFGTYEQYF	TGCGCCAGCAGCTTCGGGACATACGAGCAGTACTTC
once	NA	TRBV5-1	TRBJ1-1	CASSSNSEAFF	TGCGCCAGCAGCTCTAACAGTGAAGCTTTCTTT
NA	NA	TRBV11-1	TRBJ2-2	CASSLNTGELFF	TGTGCCAGCAGCTTAAACACCGGGGAGCTGTTTTTT
NA	NA	TRBV29-1	TRBJ1-2	CSVGESNYGYTF	TGCAGCGTTGGGGAGTCTAACTATGGCTACACCTTC
NA	NA	TRBV30	TRBJ2-4	CAWSTSLGRNIQYF	TGTGCCTGGAGCACTAGCCTGGGTAGGAACATTCAGTACTTC
once	NA	TRBV11-2	TRBJ1-2	CASSSHVGAGGNYGYTF	TGTGCCAGCAGCTCCCATGTGGGCGCCGGGGGTAACTATGGCTACACCTTC
NA	TRBD2	TRBV5-6	TRBJ2-7	CASSPTSGVLTYEQYF	TGTGCCAGCAGCCCGACTAGCGGGGTGCTGACCTACGAGCAGTACTTC
NA	NA	TRBV6-5	TRBJ1-2	CASRRTPINYGYTF	TGTGCCAGCCGCCGGACACCCATCAACTATGGCTACACCTTC
once	TRBD1	TRBV28	TRBJ1-2	CASSLHVDRGKDYGYTF	TGTGCCAGCAGTTTACATGTTGACAGGGGCAAAGACTATGGCTACACCTTC
NA	TRBD1	TRBV28	TRBJ1-5	CASSAPDRSPRAQHF	TGTGCCAGCAGTGCCCCGGACAGGAGTCCCAGGGCCCAGCATTTT
NA	NA	TRBV2	TRBJ2-5	CASSVSRAAETQYF	TGTGCCAGCAGCGTGTCTCGGGCGGCGGAGACCCAGTACTTC
NA	NA	TRBV27	TRBJ1-2	CASSSITPLGRVGYGYTF	TGTGCCAGCAGTTCCATTACACCGCTGGGTCGGGTCGGTTATGGCTACACCTTC
NA	NA	TRBV20-1	TRBJ1-1	CSARDIPEAFF	TGCAGTGCTAGAGATATTCCTGAAGCTTTCTTT
once	TRBD1	TRBV5-3	TRBJ1-2	CARSGQDYGYTF	TGTGCCAGAAGTGGACAGGACTATGGCTACACCTTC
NA	NA	TRBV11-3	TRBJ2-3	CASSLPGDTQYF	TGTGCCAGCAGCTTACCCGGTGATACGCAGTATTTT
NA	TRBD1	TRBV28	TRBJ2-2	CATRTGNTGELFF	TGTGCCACCCGGACAGGGAACACCGGGGAGCTGTTTTTT
NA	TRBD1	TRBV27	TRBJ1-5	CASSNQQGNQPQHF	TGTGCCAGCAGTAATCAACAGGGGAATCAGCCCCAGCATTTT
NA	TRBD2	TRBV10-3	TRBJ2-1	CAISGLNSAAGGTYNEQFF	TGTGCCATCAGTGGTCTAAACTCTGCGGCGGGAGGGACTTACAATGAGCAGTTCTTC
once	TRBD1	TRBV5-1	TRBJ1-1	CASSGIGQENTEAFF	TGCGCCAGCAGCGGCATAGGACAGGAGAACACTGAAGCTTTCTTT
NA	NA	TRBV6-5	TRBJ2-2	CASRKDGPGELFF	TGTGCCAGCAGAAAAGACGGACCCGGGGAGCTGTTTTTT
NA	NA	TRBV2	TRBJ2-3	CASSRVESTDTQYF	TGTGCCAGCAGCCGGGTGGAGAGCACAGATACGCAGTATTTT
NA	TRBD2	TRBV25-1	TRBJ2-1	CASSESVSGSAYNEQFF	TGTGCCAGCAGTGAATCGGTTAGCGGGAGCGCCTACAATGAGCAGTTCTTC
NA	NA	TRBV15	TRBJ2-7	CATSRDLGGGYEQYF	TGTGCCACCAGCAGAGATCTGGGAGGTGGGTACGAGCAGTACTTC
NA	NA	TRBV5-8	TRBJ2-7	CARREGWTLYEQYF	TGTGCCAGGCGCGAGGGATGGACCCTCTACGAGCAGTACTTC
NA	NA	TRBV5-8	TRBJ2-5	CASSLGDTTQETQYF	TGTGCCAGCAGCTTGGGGGATACAACTCAAGAGACCCAGTACTTC
NA	TRBD2	TRBV29-1	TRBJ2-1	CSVEPRLAAYNEQFF	TGCAGCGTTGAGCCCCGACTAGCGGCCTACAATGAGCAGTTCTTC
NA	NA	TRBV7-2	TRBJ1-5	CASSLVYGDNQPQHF	TGTGCCAGCAGCTTAGTATATGGTGACAATCAGCCCCAGCATTTT
NA	TRBD1	TRBV29-1	TRBJ2-1	CSVELTGRRDNEQFF	TGCAGCGTTGAACTGACAGGGAGAAGGGACAATGAGCAGTTCTTC
NA	NA	TRBV6-1	TRBJ1-1	CASSVVSLKNTEAFF	TGTGCCAGCAGTGTGGTGAGCCTGAAGAACACTGAAGCTTTCTTT
NA	NA	TRBV5-8	TRBJ2-1	CASSFAVGRQAEQFF	TGTGCCAGCAGCTTTGCCGTGGGCAGGCAGGCTGAGCAGTTCTTC
NA	NA	TRBV27	TRBJ2-3	CASSSPGGVTDTQYF	TGTGCCAGCAGTTCCCCGGGGGGCGTCACAGATACGCAGTATTTT